This section outlines one TCR beta chain sequence together with its context. Antigen specificity is unknown. Healthy Caucasians from Russia aged 6 to 90 served as donors. The source of the sample is a study of blood T cells in healthy people across ages. Regarding the study as a whole: Long-lived donors exceeded aged donors in naive CD4+ cells and diversity. Diversity figures derived from one million T cells were judged to underestimate the true value.

The CDR3 has 14 residues. CDR1 is DFQATT and CDR2 is SNEGSKA in the germline V gene (reference sequence). J lost 6 bases, V lost 6 bases, and 7 bases had no gene match. A second about 6 to 12 cycle PCR used barcoded and J-beta primers. A 12-random-nucleotide template-switch adaptor tagged each cDNA molecule. MiXCR, run by TCRdb on the 5' RACE reads, gives a single entry per CDR3 protein. The sample yields about 750,000 distinct CDR3 sequences, 53% seen once. This clonotype was obtained from a man aged 80 or over in good health. Sequenced: blood. The J gene is TRBJ2-4, the V gene TRBV20-1; 11 nucleotides align to TRBD2. The CDR3 loop reads CSAAGLAGGNIQYF. The DNA for the CDR3 is TGCAGTGCCGCCGGCCTAGCGGGAGGAAACATTCAGTACTTC.